This T cell receptor beta chain is drawn from a study of patients and donors after allogeneic stem cell transplantation. The V gene's germline CDR1 is SGDLS and CDR2 YYNGEE. Trimming pared 0 bases from V and 5 bases from J, leaving 8 bases between. This CDR3 is 13 amino acids long. TCRdb called the RT-PCR reads again in MiXCR, with one record for every CDR3 protein. The sample lists around 200,000 distinct CDR3 sequences, about 38% occurring once. This clonotype turned up a few times. The chain joins TRBV9 to TRBJ1-1; no reliable D call. The receptor comes from a human donor who was either an allogeneic HSCT recipient or a stem cell or donor lymphocyte infusion donor (not recorded which). It is not recorded whose cells these are; they may come from a transplant donor. The sequenced sample was blood, either unsorted or a sorted T cell fraction (not recorded which). The CDR3 region has the DNA TGTGCCAGCAGCGTAGTGGGCGAGACTGAAGCTTTCTTT. Encoded protein: CASSVVGETEAFF.